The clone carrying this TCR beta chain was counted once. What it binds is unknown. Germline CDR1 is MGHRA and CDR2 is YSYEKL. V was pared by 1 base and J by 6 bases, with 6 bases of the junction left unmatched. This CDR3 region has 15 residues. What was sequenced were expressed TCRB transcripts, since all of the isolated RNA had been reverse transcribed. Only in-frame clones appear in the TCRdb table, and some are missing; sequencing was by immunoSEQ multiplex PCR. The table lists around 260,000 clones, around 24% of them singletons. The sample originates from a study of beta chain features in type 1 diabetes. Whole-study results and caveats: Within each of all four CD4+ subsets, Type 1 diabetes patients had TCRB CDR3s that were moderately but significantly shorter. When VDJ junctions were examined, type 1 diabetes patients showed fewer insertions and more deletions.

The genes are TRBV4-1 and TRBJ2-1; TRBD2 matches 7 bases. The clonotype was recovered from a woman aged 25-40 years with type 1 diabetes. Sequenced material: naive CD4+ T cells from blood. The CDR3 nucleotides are TGCGCCAGCAGCCAAGTTGCGGGAGCGCTCAATGAGCAGTTCTTC. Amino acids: CASSQVAGALNEQFF.